The 31 T cell receptor beta chains listed next were all sequenced from one sample in a study of cytomegalovirus exposure and HLA in healthy donors. Measured with immunoSEQ multiplex PCR; TCRdb has only the in-frame clones, and not every one. The table shows some 98,000 clones, with roughly 85% occurring only once. Sequenced input: PBMCs. Every receptor here comes from a woman in her twenties or thirties in good health and CMV-seronegative.

V and J are TRBV7-2 and TRBJ1-1, with unresolved D. Trimming stripped 6 bases from V and 6 bases from J, with 8 bases between. CDR3 size: 11 residues. Looked up from germline, CDR1 is SGHTA and CDR2 is FQGNSA. The CDR3 loop reads CASSAVAEAFF. The CDR3 region has the DNA TGTGCCAGCAGTGCGGTGGCTGAAGCTTTCTTT.

The rearrangement links TRBV13 to TRBJ2-7; D ambiguous. The CDR3 covers 13 residues. Trimming shortened V by 2 bases and J by 3 bases, and 8 bases separated the two germline ends. CDR1 is PRHDT and CDR2 is FYEKMQ in the germline V gene (reference sequence). The CDR3 sequence is CASSLMADYEQYF. CDR3 nucleotides: TGTGCCAGCAGCTTAATGGCAGACTACGAGCAGTACTTC. The variable domain in full, with the rest retrieved from reference TRBV13 and TRBJ2-7, is AAGVIQSPRHLIKEKRETATLKCYPIPRHDTVYWYQQGPGQDPQFLISFYEKMQSDKGSIPDRFSAQQFSDYHSELNMSSLELGDSALYFCASSLMADYEQYFGPGTRLTVT.

This rearrangement joins TRBV20-1 to TRBJ1-2; D remains unclear. The CDR3 is 9 residues long. Germline assignment: CDR1 DFQATT and CDR2 SNEGSKA (reference sequence). Trimming stripped 5 bases from V and 8 bases from J, with 6 bases between. The CDR3 nucleotides are TGCAGTGCTTCTAGAGGCTACACCTTC. It is translated as CSASRGYTF.

The V and J genes are TRBV27 and TRBJ2-2; D gene ambiguous. Trimming took off 3 bases at V and 5 bases at J, with 4 bases between the two ends. There are 12 residues in the CDR3. CDR1 is MNHEY, CDR2 SMNVEV, per germline (reference sequence). The CDR3 spells CASSFLTGELFF. The CDR3 DNA sequence: TGTGCCAGCAGTTTCTTAACCGGGGAGCTGTTTTTT.

This chain uses TRBV27 with TRBJ1-6; D call uncertain. This CDR3 region has 14 residues. Trimming left V 7 bases short and J 7 bases short, with 14 bases between. Germline lookup yields CDR1 MNHEY and CDR2 SMNVEV (reference sequence). The CDR3 region has the DNA TGTGCCAGCACACTTTTTCCCCGAAATTCACCCCTCCACTTT. Translated: CASTLFPRNSPLHF.

The chain is built from TRBV19 and TRBJ1-2, with 9 nucleotides matching TRBD1. This CDR3 is built from 13 residues. Germline-derived CDR1 and CDR2 are LNHDA and SQIVND (reference sequence). With V trimmed by 3 bases and J by 8 bases, 4 bases remained unmatched. The CDR3 DNA sequence: TGTGCCAGTAGTATGGGGGACAGGGAAGGCTACACCTTC. This sequence encodes CASSMGDREGYTF.

The chain joins TRBV4-3 to TRBJ2-4; unclear D gene. Trimming took off 0 bases at V and 7 bases at J, with 13 bases between the two ends. The germline gives CDR1 LGHNA, CDR2 YSLEER. This CDR3 spans 15 amino acids. CDR3 amino acids: CASSQEGLPGNIQYF. In nucleotides, the CDR3 is TGCGCCAGCAGCCAAGAAGGCCTTCCCGGGAACATTCAGTACTTC.

The chain recombines TRBV28 with TRBJ1-5, with 8 nucleotides matching TRBD1. The germline gives CDR1 MDHEN, CDR2 SYDVKM. The CDR3 runs to 15 residues. Trimming at V came to 6 bases and at J to 7 bases, leaving 11 bases not matched to a gene. CDR3 DNA: TGTGCCAGCAGCTTAGGACAGGGCTGGTACCAGCCCCAGCATTTT. Protein: CASSLGQGWYQPQHF.

The CDR3 DNA follows: TGTGCCAGCAGCCCCGGGCAGGGTAGAGGAGATGGTGAAAAACTGTTTTTT. Translating gives CASSPGQGRGDGEKLFF. The V call is TRBV5-4, the J call TRBJ1-4; perhaps TRBD1 as D (5 bases). Germline CDR1 reads SGHNT; CDR2 reads YYREEE (reference sequence). V was pared by 4 bases and J by 7 bases, with 23 bases between. This CDR3 spans 17 amino acids.

This chain joins TRBV6-5 and TRBJ2-4, with 9 nucleotides matching TRBD2. The CDR3 is made up of 15 amino acids. The V and J ends lost 4 bases and 3 bases, in that order; junction bases with no gene match: 4. Germline assignment: CDR1 MNHEY and CDR2 SVGAGI. CDR3 nucleotide sequence: TGTGCCAGCAGTTCGATAGCGGGGGTCAAAAACATTCAGTACTTC. The encoded protein is CASSSIAGVKNIQYF.

The V and J genes are TRBV7-3 and TRBJ1-2, with TRBD1 matching 10 bases. The CDR3 totals 16 residues. After removal of 7 bases from V and 7 bases from J, the junction contained 15 bases not matched to a gene. The germline V gene encodes CDR1 SGHTA and CDR2 FQGTGA. CDR3 sequence (DNA): TGTGCCAGCAACCTAGAACGGGGACAGGGGTTGGGTGGCTACACCTTC. Translation gives CASNLERGQGLGGYTF. Complete variable domain (other parts from reference TRBV7-3 and TRBJ1-2): GAGVSQTPSNKVTEKGKYVELRCDPISGHTALYWYRQSLGQGPEFLIYFQGTGAADDSGLPNDRFFAVRPEGSVSTLKIQRTERGDSAVYLCASNLERGQGLGGYTFGSGTRLTVV.

V gene TRBV28 combines with J gene TRBJ1-2; no definite D call. The CDR3 sequence is 12 residues long. V lost 4 bases and J lost 3, with 6 bases in between. Germline loops: CDR1 MDHEN, CDR2 SYDVKM. CDR3 DNA sequence: TGTGCCAGCAGTTCCCTAGACTATGGCTACACCTTC. Its translation: CASSSLDYGYTF.

The rearrangement uses TRBV2 and TRBJ2-5; TRBD2 matches at 9 bases. The CDR3 contains 15 residues. CDR1 is SNHLY and CDR2 is FYNNEI in the germline V gene. The V segment lost 5 bases and the J segment 3 bases; nucleotides outside the gene matches: 7. CDR3 sequence: CASSFRLADKETQYF. As DNA, the CDR3 is TGTGCCAGCAGTTTCCGACTAGCGGATAAAGAGACCCAGTACTTC.

This clone was counted a single time. The gene calls are TRBV19 and TRBJ2-7, with D possibly TRBD1 on 6 matching bases. Germline V gene sequence: CDR1 LNHDA, CDR2 SQIVND (reference sequence). Trimming left V 1 base short and J 6 bases short, with 10 bases between. This CDR3 region has 13 residues. The CDR3 sequence is CASSIGQASEQYF. The CDR3 coding sequence is TGTGCCAGTAGTATAGGACAGGCTAGCGAGCAGTACTTC.

The rearrangement joins TRBV7-6 to TRBJ2-2; the D gene is possibly TRBD1 (5 bases). The CDR3 extends over 18 amino acids. Germline V gene sequence: CDR1 SGHVS, CDR2 FNYEAQ. V was trimmed by 1 base and J by 3 bases, leaving 18 bases between them. CDR3 in amino acids: CASSLEPGQNSYTGELFF. The CDR3, as DNA: TGTGCCAGCAGCTTAGAACCCGGACAAAACTCGTACACCGGGGAGCTGTTTTTT.

J is TRBJ2-2 and V is TRBV5-1; the D is unclear. The ends were cut back, 7 bases at V and 0 bases at J, with 13 bases in the middle. The V gene's germline CDR1 is SGHRS and CDR2 YFSETQ. The CDR3 runs to 15 residues. Written as DNA, the CDR3 is TGCGCCAGCCAAAAGTCCCAGACGAACACCGGGGAGCTGTTTTTT. Encoded protein: CASQKSQTNTGELFF.

The chain carries TRBV29-1 and TRBJ1-4; 7 nucleotides match TRBD1. Germline V gene sequence: CDR1 SQVTM, CDR2 ANQGSEA. The CDR3 contains 12 residues. V lost 6 bases and J lost 8; bases outside the gene matches: 6. DNA of the CDR3: TGCAGCGTGGGACAGCGGAACGAAAAACTGTTTTTT. Its translation is CSVGQRNEKLFF.

The chain links TRBV6-5 to TRBJ2-5, with a tentative D call TRBD1 (5 bases). The CDR3 is made up of 11 amino acids. V was trimmed by 8 bases and J by 6 bases, leaving 10 bases between them. In germline, CDR1 is MNHEY, CDR2 SVGAGI. The CDR3 bases are TGTGCCAGCGGGGCGTCAAAGACCCAGTACTTC. Amino acid sequence: CASGASKTQYF.

The J gene is TRBJ1-6, the V gene TRBV6-1, with D hard to call. Trimming cost V 5 bases and J 5 bases, with 13 bases left between them. Germline CDR1 is MNHNS and CDR2 is SASEGT. The CDR3 has 15 amino acids. In DNA, the CDR3 is TGTGCCAGCAGTCGTAAGTGGGCCAATAATTCACCCCTCCACTTT. Its protein product is CASSRKWANNSPLHF.

The rearrangement joins TRBV9 to TRBJ2-3, with D tentatively TRBD2 (6 bases). V lost 4 bases and J 5 bases, leaving 14 bases between the germline ends. This CDR3 contains 14 residues. Germline V gene sequence: CDR1 SGDLS, CDR2 YYNGEE. CDR3: CASSSGTELDTQYF. The CDR3 nucleotides read TGTGCCAGCAGCTCAGGGACTGAGTTAGATACGCAGTATTTT.

The gene calls are TRBV28 and TRBJ1-5; D is ambiguous. The CDR3 is 16 amino acids. CDR1 is MDHEN and CDR2 is SYDVKM in the germline V gene. V dropped 6 bases and J dropped 0 bases, with 15 bases sitting between them. CDR3 DNA sequence: TGTGCCAGCAGCATCCCGGCGGGCCTTAGCAATCAGCCCCAGCATTTT. Protein product: CASSIPAGLSNQPQHF.

V and J are TRBV4-3 and TRBJ2-2, with no clear D. The CDR3 is made up of 15 amino acids. Trimming cost V 0 bases and J 2 bases, with 7 bases left between them. Germline loops: CDR1 LGHNA, CDR2 YSLEER. CDR3 coding DNA: TGCGCCAGCAGCCAAGAGGGCTATAACACCGGGGAGCTGTTTTTT. Translation gives CASSQEGYNTGELFF.

This sequence joins TRBV6-1 and TRBJ2-3; maybe TRBD1 (6 bases). The CDR3 totals 15 residues. V lost 6 bases and J lost 5, with 18 bases in between. Germline values: CDR1 MNHNS, CDR2 SASEGT. For the CDR3, the DNA is TGTGCCAGCAGGAAGACCGGGACACTCCGAGATACGCAGTATTTT. Encoded protein: CASRKTGTLRDTQYF.

V is TRBV13 and J is TRBJ1-2; D might be TRBD1 (5 bases). The CDR3 loop spans 16 amino acids. Germline V gene lookup returns CDR1 PRHDT and CDR2 FYEKMQ (reference sequence). Trimming shortened V by 5 bases and J by 4 bases, and 20 bases separated the two germline ends. CDR3 DNA: TGTGCCAGCAGCCCTGGGGGAGGGGACCAAATCTATGGCTACACCTTC. Protein product: CASSPGGGDQIYGYTF.

This clone was counted between two and nine times. The same CDR3 can be traced to other DNA sequences in this sample. The rearrangement uses TRBV5-1 and TRBJ2-5, with D possibly being TRBD1 (6 bases). With 1 base removed from V and 2 bases from J, the gap between germline ends came to 6 bases. From germline, CDR1 is SGHRS and CDR2 YFSETQ. CDR3 length equals 13 residues. This CDR3 reads CASSLRGQETQYF. CDR3 bases: TGCGCCAGCAGCTTGAGGGGGCAAGAGACCCAGTACTTC.

J is TRBJ2-7 and V is TRBV27; weak D call: TRBD1 (5 bases). Trimming pared 8 bases from V and 6 bases from J, leaving 17 bases between. The CDR3 is made up of 13 amino acids. Germline CDR1 reads MNHEY; CDR2 reads SMNVEV (reference sequence). In DNA, the CDR3 is TGTGCCAGCGGGGCCACACGAGCCCGCGAGCAGTACTTC. Protein: CASGATRAREQYF.

The V call is TRBV20-1, the J call TRBJ2-5; possible D gene TRBD2, 6 bases. Trimming took off 8 bases at V and 9 bases at J, with 16 bases between the two ends. Per the germline V gene, CDR1 is DFQATT and CDR2 is SNEGSKA (reference sequence). The CDR3 runs 11 residues. This CDR3 reads CSPGVEGPQYF. The CDR3 nucleotides are TGCAGTCCAGGCGTGGAGGGGCCCCAGTACTTC.

The chain carries TRBV28 and TRBJ2-1; tentatively, D is TRBD2 (6 bases). Germline CDR1 reads MDHEN; CDR2 reads SYDVKM. V gave up 8 bases and J gave up 4 bases, with 6 bases separating them. This CDR3 is built from 11 residues. CDR3 residues: CASGTYNEQFF. In DNA form, the CDR3 reads TGTGCCAGCGGGACTTACAATGAGCAGTTCTTC.

This chain uses TRBV6-4 with TRBJ2-2; 7 bases align to TRBD1. Germline-derived CDR1 and CDR2 are MRHNA and SNTAGT. V was pared by 6 bases and J by 5 bases, with 9 bases of the junction left unmatched. CDR3 size: 15 residues. As DNA, the CDR3 is TGTGCCAGCAGCCGGGACAGCGCTGCAACCGGGGAGCTGTTTTTT. This encodes CASSRDSAATGELFF.

For the CDR3, the DNA is TGCAGTGCTACTCGGAATGAGCAGTTCTTC. Translation: CSATRNEQFF. This chain links TRBV20-1 with TRBJ2-1, with D uncertain. V shed 4 bases and J shed 7 bases, with 5 bases lying between them. This CDR3 is built from 10 residues. Per germline, CDR1 DFQATT and CDR2 SNEGSKA (reference sequence).

This chain uses TRBV19 with TRBJ1-2; possible D gene TRBD1, 6 bases. There are 15 residues in the CDR3. Germline CDR1 is LNHDA and CDR2 is SQIVND (reference sequence). V was pared by 2 bases and J by 1 base, with 11 bases between. The DNA for the CDR3 is TGTGCCAGTAGTATATTCGGACAGATTAACTATGGCTACACCTTC. Its protein is CASSIFGQINYGYTF.